This T cell receptor (beta chain) was obtained from a study of T cells in Graves' hyperthyroidism and ophthalmopathy. Study-wide findings and caveats: Ophthalmopathy was predicted by the model a median of roughly 6.6 months ahead of onset.

There are 13 residues in the CDR3. Germline assignment: CDR1 MNHEY and CDR2 SMNVEV (reference sequence). V was cut by 8 bases and J by 7 bases, with 17 bases left in between. Uncontrolled infections, other autoimmune diseases, pregnancy or lactation led to exclusion of patients. In regard to this clonotype: The antigen is undetermined.

Template material for amplifying TCR beta CDR3 regions consisted of RNA transcripts. TCR CDR3 underwent first-round RT-PCR with the HTBI primer set. TCRdb redid the calling of the multiplex PCR reads with MiXCR, one entry per CDR3 protein. The sample yields hundreds of thousands of distinct CDR3 sequences, 13% to 15% seen once. This clonotype originated in a woman aged 50 to 65 with Graves' ophthalmopathy. The material sequenced was blood. The chain combines TRBV27 with TRBJ1-2, with no clear D. The CDR3 reads CASSDWINGGYTF. The CDR3 coding sequence is TGTGCCAGCTCGGACTGGATCAATGGTGGCTACACCTTC.